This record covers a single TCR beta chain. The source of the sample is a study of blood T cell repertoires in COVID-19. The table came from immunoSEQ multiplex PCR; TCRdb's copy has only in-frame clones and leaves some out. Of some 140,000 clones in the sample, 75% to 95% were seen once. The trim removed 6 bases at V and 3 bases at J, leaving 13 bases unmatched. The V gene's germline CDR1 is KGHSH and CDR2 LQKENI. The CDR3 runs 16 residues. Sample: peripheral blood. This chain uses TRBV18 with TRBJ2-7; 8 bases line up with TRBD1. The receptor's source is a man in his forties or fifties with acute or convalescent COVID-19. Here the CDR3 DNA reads TGTGCCAGCTCTCTAGATAGACAGGGGACGGGCTACGAGCAGTACTTC. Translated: CASSLDRQGTGYEQYF.